The rows below give T cell receptor beta chains drawn from one sample of a study of blood T cell repertoires in COVID-19. The protocol was immunoSEQ multiplex PCR, while the TCRdb copy is restricted to in-frame clones and leaves out a portion. The table shows 250,000 to 350,000 clones, with 88% occurring only once. Sequenced material: peripheral blood. All receptors derive from a man aged 18 to 29 with active or convalescent COVID-19. CDR3s include the opening cysteine and the closing phenylalanine or tryptophan. The order of the fields is J gene, V gene, D gene, CDR3 protein, CDR3 DNA. D genes are given only for firm matches.

TRBJ2-1 | TRBV19 | TRBD2 | CASTLAGDNEQFF | TGTGCCAGTACTCTAGCGGGGGACAATGAGCAGTTCTTC
TRBJ2-1 | TRBV7-3 | TRBD1 | CASSAGPDRDGEQFF | TGTGCCAGCAGCGCGGGCCCGGACAGGGACGGCGAGCAGTTCTTC
TRBJ2-1 | TRBV6-5 | TRBD1 | CASPGTDNEQFF | TGTGCCAGCCCGGGGACAGACAATGAGCAGTTCTTC
TRBJ2-2 | TRBV5-1 | . | CASSPLQGLNTGELFF | TGCGCCAGCAGCCCCTTACAGGGCCTGAACACCGGGGAGCTGTTTTTT
TRBJ2-1 | TRBV6-5 | TRBD1 | CASSSQGHEQFF | TGTGCCAGCAGTTCACAGGGGCATGAGCAGTTCTTC
TRBJ2-3 | TRBV7-6 | . | CASSFSGQTDTQYF | TGTGCCAGCAGCTTCTCCGGACAGACCGATACGCAGTATTTT
TRBJ1-1 | TRBV27 | TRBD1 | CASSQTTGQGLNTEAFF | TGTGCCAGCAGCCAAACAACCGGACAGGGTCTAAACACTGAAGCTTTCTTT
TRBJ1-1 | TRBV6-6 | . | CASSYGGAPEAFF | TGTGCCAGCAGTTACGGAGGGGCCCCTGAAGCTTTCTTT
TRBJ1-6 | TRBV7-9 | . | CASSLETGPSHNSPLHF | TGTGCCAGCAGCCTGGAGACAGGACCGTCTCATAATTCACCCCTCCACTTT
TRBJ1-1 | TRBV5-5 | TRBD1 | CASSTQTGVNTEAFF | TGTGCCAGCAGCACCCAGACAGGGGTGAACACTGAAGCTTTCTTT
TRBJ2-3 | TRBV20-1 | TRBD2 | CSASSAGGFTDTQYF | TGCAGTGCTAGTTCGGCGGGGGGGTTCACAGATACGCAGTATTTT